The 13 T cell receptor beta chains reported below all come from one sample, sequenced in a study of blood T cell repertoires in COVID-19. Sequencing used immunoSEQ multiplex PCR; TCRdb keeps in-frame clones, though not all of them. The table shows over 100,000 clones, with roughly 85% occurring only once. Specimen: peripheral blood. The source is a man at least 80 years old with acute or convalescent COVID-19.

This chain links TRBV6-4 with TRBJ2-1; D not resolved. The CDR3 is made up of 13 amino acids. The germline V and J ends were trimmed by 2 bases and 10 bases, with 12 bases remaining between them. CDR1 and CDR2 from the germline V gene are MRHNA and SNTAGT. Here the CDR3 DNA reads TGTGCCAGCAGTGACCTCCTAGGCTACGAGCAGTTCTTC. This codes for CASSDLLGYEQFF.

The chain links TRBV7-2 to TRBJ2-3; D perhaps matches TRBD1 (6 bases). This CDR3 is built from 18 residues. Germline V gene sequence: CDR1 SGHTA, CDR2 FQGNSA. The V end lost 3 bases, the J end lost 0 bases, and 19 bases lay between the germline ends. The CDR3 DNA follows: TGTGCCAGCAGCTTGGGGATTGGCAGGGGATATAGCACAGATACGCAGTATTTT. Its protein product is CASSLGIGRGYSTDTQYF.

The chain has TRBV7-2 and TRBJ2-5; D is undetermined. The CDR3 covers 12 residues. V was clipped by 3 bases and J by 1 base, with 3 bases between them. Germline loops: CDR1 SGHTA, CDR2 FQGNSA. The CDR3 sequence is CASSFGQETQYF. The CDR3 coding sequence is TGTGCCAGCAGCTTCGGCCAAGAGACCCAGTACTTC.

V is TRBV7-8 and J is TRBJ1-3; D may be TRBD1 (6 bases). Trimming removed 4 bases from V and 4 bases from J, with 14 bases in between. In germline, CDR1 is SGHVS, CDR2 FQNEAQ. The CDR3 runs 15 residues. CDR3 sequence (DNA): TGTGCCAGCAGCTCGTTCACAGGGTTGGGAAACACCATATATTTT. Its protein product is CASSSFTGLGNTIYF. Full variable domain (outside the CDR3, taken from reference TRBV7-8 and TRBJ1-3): GAGVSQSPRYKVAKRGQDVALRCDPISGHVSLFWYQQALGQGPEFLTYFQNEAQLDKSGLPSDRFFAERPEGSVSTLKIQRTQQEDSAVYLCASSSFTGLGNTIYFGEGSWLTVV.

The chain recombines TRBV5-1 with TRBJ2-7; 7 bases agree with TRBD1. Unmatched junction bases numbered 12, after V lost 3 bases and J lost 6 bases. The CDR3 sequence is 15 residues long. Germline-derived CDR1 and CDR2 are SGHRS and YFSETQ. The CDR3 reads CASSYGQEGSSEQYF. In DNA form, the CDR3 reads TGCGCCAGCAGCTACGGACAGGAAGGATCCAGCGAGCAGTACTTC.

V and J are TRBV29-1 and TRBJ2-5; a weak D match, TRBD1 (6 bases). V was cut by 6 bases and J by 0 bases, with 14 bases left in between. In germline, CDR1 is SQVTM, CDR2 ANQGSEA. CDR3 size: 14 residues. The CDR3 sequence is CSVASQGYQETQYF. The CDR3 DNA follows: TGCAGCGTGGCATCCCAGGGGTACCAAGAGACCCAGTACTTC. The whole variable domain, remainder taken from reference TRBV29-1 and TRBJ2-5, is SAVISQKPSRDICQRGTSLTIQCQVDSQVTMMFWYRQQPGQSLTLIATANQGSEATYESGFVIDKFPISRPNLTFSTLTVSNMSPEDSSIYLCSVASQGYQETQYFGPGTRLLVL.

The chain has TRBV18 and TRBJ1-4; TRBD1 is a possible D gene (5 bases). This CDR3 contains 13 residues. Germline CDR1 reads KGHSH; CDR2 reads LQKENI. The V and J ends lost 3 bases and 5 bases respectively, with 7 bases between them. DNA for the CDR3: TGTGCCAGCTCACCTCCAGGGAATGAAAAACTGTTTTTT. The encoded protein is CASSPPGNEKLFF.

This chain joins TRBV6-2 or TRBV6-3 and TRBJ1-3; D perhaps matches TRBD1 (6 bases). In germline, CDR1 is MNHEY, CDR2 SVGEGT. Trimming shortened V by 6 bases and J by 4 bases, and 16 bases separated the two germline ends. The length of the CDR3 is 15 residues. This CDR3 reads CASSLTGFSGNTIYF. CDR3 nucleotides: TGTGCCAGCAGCCTTACAGGGTTCTCCGGAAACACCATATATTTT.

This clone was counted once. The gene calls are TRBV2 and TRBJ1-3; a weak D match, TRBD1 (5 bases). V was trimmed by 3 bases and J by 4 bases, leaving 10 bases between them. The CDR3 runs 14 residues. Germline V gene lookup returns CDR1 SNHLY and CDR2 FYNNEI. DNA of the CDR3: TGTGCCAGCAGTGACGACAGTCTCGGAAACACCATATATTTT. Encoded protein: CASSDDSLGNTIYF.

The CDR3 nucleotides are TGTGCCAGCTCACCAGTCGGTCCCTCTAGCACAGATACGCAGTATTTT. Protein product: CASSPVGPSSTDTQYF. This sequence joins TRBV18 and TRBJ2-3, with D unresolved. The CDR3 covers 16 residues. CDR1 and CDR2 (germline): KGHSH, LQKENI. Between the trimmed V and J ends, which lost 2 bases and 0 bases, there was a span of 12 bases.

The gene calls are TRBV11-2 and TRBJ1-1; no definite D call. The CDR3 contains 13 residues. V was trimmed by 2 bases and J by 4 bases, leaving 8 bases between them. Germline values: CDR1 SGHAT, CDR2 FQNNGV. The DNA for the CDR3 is TGTGCCAGCAGCTTACTGCCGGGCACTGAAGCTTTCTTT. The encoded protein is CASSLLPGTEAFF.

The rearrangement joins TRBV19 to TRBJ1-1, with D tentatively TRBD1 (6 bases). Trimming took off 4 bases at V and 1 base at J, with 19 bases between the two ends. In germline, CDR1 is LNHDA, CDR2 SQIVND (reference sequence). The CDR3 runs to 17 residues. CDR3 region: CASSNVRTTGENTEAFF. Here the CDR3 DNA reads TGTGCCAGTAGTAATGTAAGGACGACAGGCGAGAACACTGAAGCTTTCTTT.

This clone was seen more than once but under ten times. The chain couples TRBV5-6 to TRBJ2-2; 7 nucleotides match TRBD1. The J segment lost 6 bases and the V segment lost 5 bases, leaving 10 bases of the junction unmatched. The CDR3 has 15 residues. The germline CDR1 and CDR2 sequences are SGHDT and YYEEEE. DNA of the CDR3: TGTGCCAGCAGGAGACGGGACAGTGGCGCCGGGGAGCTGTTTTTT. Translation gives CASRRRDSGAGELFF.